Each of the 24 T cell receptor beta chains below was sequenced from the same sample in a study of shared clonotypes between healthy human individuals. TCRdb's table, derived via immunoSEQ multiplex PCR, lists solely in-frame clones and lacks some. The sample records roughly 810,000 clones, just over 95% being singletons. As defined, naive CD8 cells were CD45RO-negative and positively selected for CCR7, with terminally differentiated effector memory CD45RA+ cells excluded. The sequenced sample consisted of naive CD8+ T cells sorted from blood. These receptors were taken from a man younger than 45 in good health.

V is TRBV4-3 and J is TRBJ2-7; TRBD1 matches 9 bases. Trimming at V came to 1 base and at J to 4 bases, leaving 5 bases not matched to a gene. The CDR3 is 15 residues long. Germline CDR1 is LGHNA and CDR2 is YSLEER. This CDR3 is CASSQGPGTGYEQYF. In DNA form, the CDR3 reads TGCGCCAGCAGCCAAGGACCCGGGACAGGGTACGAGCAGTACTTC.

The chain links TRBV5-1 to TRBJ2-7; 8 bases line up with TRBD1. Germline V gene lookup returns CDR1 SGHRS and CDR2 YFSETQ. The CDR3 length is 14 residues. V was pared by 3 bases and J by 6 bases, with 8 bases of the junction left unmatched. CDR3 DNA sequence: TGCGCCAGCAGCTCCGGGACAGGTCCGACCGAGCAGTACTTC. Amino acids: CASSSGTGPTEQYF.

This clone was picked up one time. The genes are TRBV10-1 and TRBJ1-2, with TRBD1 as a possible D gene (5 bases). V lost 2 bases, J lost 3 bases, and 10 bases lay in between. The CDR3 has 14 residues. CDR1 is WNHNN and CDR2 is SYGVQD in the germline V gene (reference sequence). The CDR3 DNA is TGCGCCAGCAGTGAGCCGGGGACCGACTATGGCTACACCTTC. Protein: CASSEPGTDYGYTF.

The sample holds one count of this clone. V gene TRBV29-1 combines with J gene TRBJ2-5; TRBD1 is a possible D gene (6 bases). Germline values: CDR1 SQVTM, CDR2 ANQGSEA. The ends were cut back, 7 bases at V and 4 bases at J, with 13 bases in the middle. The CDR3 sequence is 12 residues long. The CDR3 DNA is TGCAGCGCCGGGACAATAGCAGAGACCCAGTACTTC. It specifies CSAGTIAETQYF.

The gene calls are TRBV6-5 and TRBJ2-5, with D possibly matching TRBD1 (5 bases). Germline lookup yields CDR1 MNHEY and CDR2 SVGAGI. This CDR3 has 15 amino acids. Deletions cut 2 bases from V and 2 bases from J, with 12 bases between. CDR3 loop: CASSYSTGTQETQYF. The DNA for the CDR3 is TGTGCCAGCAGTTACAGCACAGGTACTCAAGAGACCCAGTACTTC.

This chain joins TRBV27 and TRBJ1-2; weak D call: TRBD1 (6 bases). V was cut by 5 bases and J by 8 bases, with 15 bases left in between. The length of the CDR3 is 13 residues. CDR1 and CDR2 (germline): MNHEY, SMNVEV (reference sequence). CDR3 amino acids: CASSPTGSNGYTF. The CDR3 DNA reads as TGTGCCAGCAGTCCCACAGGGAGTAACGGCTACACCTTC.

This chain connects TRBV28 to TRBJ2-7, with D perhaps matching TRBD1 (6 bases). The V and J ends lost 2 bases and 7 bases respectively, with 15 bases between them. This CDR3 has 14 residues. Germline V gene data show CDR1 as MDHEN and CDR2 as SYDVKM. The CDR3 spells CASSLEGVGGEQYF. Written as DNA, the CDR3 is TGTGCCAGCAGTTTAGAGGGAGTAGGGGGAGAGCAGTACTTC.

The rearrangement joins TRBV19 to TRBJ2-1; D not certain. The CDR3 loop spans 14 amino acids. Trimming removed 4 bases at V and 4 bases at J, with 11 bases between. Germline-derived CDR1 and CDR2 are LNHDA and SQIVND (reference sequence). CDR3 nucleotides: TGTGCCAGTAGTAGGCTAGAATGGTACAATGAGCAGTTCTTC. Translating gives CASSRLEWYNEQFF.

The chain recombines TRBV7-9 with TRBJ2-7; 12 bases align to TRBD1. Germline CDR1 SEHNR, CDR2 FQNEAQ (reference sequence). The V and J ends lost 6 bases and 4 bases, in that order; junction bases with no gene match: 7. The CDR3 has 15 residues. CDR3 sequence reads: CASSPGTGGTYEQYF. CDR3 DNA sequence: TGTGCCAGCAGTCCCGGGACAGGGGGCACGTACGAGCAGTACTTC.

The V gene is TRBV5-5, the J gene TRBJ2-7; no definite D call. V lost 2 bases to trimming and J lost 7 bases, with 19 bases between them. Looked up from germline, CDR1 is SGHKS and CDR2 is YYEKEE (reference sequence). The CDR3 contains 15 residues. The CDR3 loop reads CASSFFGSSLGEQYF. The DNA of the CDR3 is TGTGCCAGCAGCTTTTTTGGGTCGAGTCTGGGGGAGCAGTACTTC. The variable domain in full, with the rest retrieved from reference TRBV5-5 and TRBJ2-7, is DAGVTQSPTHLIKTRGQQVTLRCSPISGHKSVSWYQQVLGQGPQFIFQYYEKEERGRGNFPDRFSARQFPNYSSELNVNALLLGDSALYLCASSFFGSSLGEQYFGPGTRLTVT.

The genes are TRBV5-5 and TRBJ2-7; unclear D gene. The germline V gene has CDR1 SGHKS and CDR2 YYEKEE (reference sequence). Trimming took off 0 bases at V and 0 bases at J, with 7 bases between the two ends. The CDR3 consists of 14 residues. This CDR3 reads CASSLDTFSYEQYF. The DNA for the CDR3 is TGTGCCAGCAGCTTGGATACATTCTCCTACGAGCAGTACTTC.

This clone is a singleton in its sample. The V gene is TRBV7-2, the J gene TRBJ2-2; D possibly matches TRBD1 or TRBD2 (6 bases each). The CDR3 consists of 15 residues. Trimming pared 8 bases from V and 4 bases from J, leaving 17 bases between. CDR1 is SGHTA and CDR2 is FQGNSA in the germline V gene. CDR3 nucleotides: TGTGCCAGCGGAGGGGGGCGGGCGGGCACCGGGGAGCTGTTTTTT. This gives the protein CASGGGRAGTGELFF.

The chain combines TRBV7-9 with TRBJ1-3; D is unclear. Trimming left V 1 base short and J 8 bases short, with 0 bases between. The CDR3 covers 10 residues. Germline lookup yields CDR1 SEHNR and CDR2 FQNEAQ (reference sequence). As DNA, the CDR3 is TGTGCCAGCAGCTTAGACACCATATATTTT. This sequence encodes CASSLDTIYF. The variable domain in full, completed from reference TRBV7-9 and TRBJ1-3, reads DTGVSQNPRHKITKRGQNVTFRCDPISEHNRLYWYRQTLGQGPEFLTYFQNEAQLEKSRLLSDRFSAERPKGSFSTLEIQRTEQGDSAMYLCASSLDTIYFGEGSWLTVV.

The chain combines TRBV6-5 with TRBJ2-7, with 7 bases aligning to TRBD1. CDR1 MNHEY and CDR2 SVGAGI come from the germline V gene. The CDR3 totals 13 residues. J gave up 3 bases and V 6 bases, and 5 bases lay outside the gene matches. The CDR3 is CASRGDSYYEQYF. The DNA for the CDR3 is TGTGCCAGCAGGGGGGACAGCTACTACGAGCAGTACTTC.

This chain joins TRBV27 and TRBJ2-7, with D possibly being TRBD1 (6 bases). The V gene lost 4 bases and the J gene lost 3 bases, with 13 bases spanning the gap. The germline gives CDR1 MNHEY, CDR2 SMNVEV (reference sequence). This CDR3 contains 14 residues. DNA of the CDR3: TGTGCCAGCAGTTCGTACAGGACAGACTACGAGCAGTACTTC. It codes for CASSSYRTDYEQYF.

The rearrangement uses TRBV27 and TRBJ1-2, with 8 positions matching TRBD1. Germline V gene lookup returns CDR1 MNHEY and CDR2 SMNVEV (reference sequence). The CDR3 sequence is 15 residues long. The junction had 7 bases not matched to a gene; V was cut back by 5 bases and J by 2 bases. This chain's CDR3 is CASSPGSGGNYGYTF. CDR3 in DNA: TGTGCCAGCAGTCCCGGCTCAGGGGGCAACTATGGCTACACCTTC.

The V call is TRBV4-3, the J call TRBJ2-3, with a weak D call TRBD1 (6 bases). Germline V lookup: CDR1 LGHNA, CDR2 YSLEER. V was clipped by 4 bases and J by 5 bases, with 19 bases between them. The CDR3 runs 16 residues. CDR3 DNA: TGCGCCAGCAGCCCCTCCCCTGGGGCCAGGGGAGATACGCAGTATTTT. As protein: CASSPSPGARGDTQYF.

The rearrangement links TRBV29-1 to TRBJ1-2; D gene uncertain. CDR3 length equals 10 residues. Per the germline V gene, CDR1 is SQVTM and CDR2 is ANQGSEA. V lost 7 bases and J 4 bases, leaving 7 bases between the germline ends. The CDR3 coding sequence is TGCAGCGGATTTAGCTATGGCTACACCTTC. It yields the protein CSGFSYGYTF.

V usage is TRBV27 and J usage is TRBJ2-1; no clear D. V was trimmed by 0 bases and J by 8 bases, leaving 5 bases between them. Germline CDR1 reads MNHEY; CDR2 reads SMNVEV (reference sequence). This CDR3 is 12 amino acids long. CDR3 amino acids: CASSLSSHEQFF. CDR3 DNA sequence: TGTGCCAGCAGTTTATCATCCCATGAGCAGTTCTTC.

This chain links TRBV7-8 with TRBJ2-7; D call uncertain. Germline CDR1 and CDR2: SGHVS and FQNEAQ. Trimming took 5 bases from V and 3 from J, leaving 17 bases between them. CDR3 length: 15 residues. As DNA, the CDR3 is TGTGCCAGCAGCCCCCTTCTGACCGTACTCTACGAGCAGTACTTC. Translated, it gives CASSPLLTVLYEQYF.

V usage is TRBV15 and J usage is TRBJ1-2, with 7 bases aligning to TRBD1. Looked up from germline, CDR1 is LNHNV and CDR2 is YYDKDF (reference sequence). V gave up 8 bases and J gave up 5 bases; unmatched junction bases: 8. This CDR3 has 13 residues. This CDR3 reads CATADRTLYGYTF. Here the CDR3 DNA reads TGTGCCACCGCGGACAGGACGCTATATGGCTACACCTTC.

This chain joins TRBV9 and TRBJ2-1, with 10 nucleotides matching TRBD1. CDR1 is SGDLS, CDR2 YYNGEE, per germline. This CDR3 is 16 amino acids long. Trimming removed 2 bases from V and 4 bases from J; junction bases left unmatched: 6. The CDR3 sequence is CASSVGSGQGYNEQFF. For the CDR3, the DNA is TGTGCCAGCAGCGTTGGATCGGGACAGGGGTACAATGAGCAGTTCTTC.

This sequence joins TRBV7-9 and TRBJ2-7; tentative D call: TRBD2 (6 bases). This CDR3 has 15 residues. The V end was cut by 4 bases, the J end by 3 bases, with 16 bases between. Germline values: CDR1 SEHNR, CDR2 FQNEAQ (reference sequence). The DNA of the CDR3 is TGTGCCAGCAGCTCCCGCGGCGGGGTAAACTACGAGCAGTACTTC. Translating gives CASSSRGGVNYEQYF.

The rearrangement links TRBV6-5 to TRBJ1-1; D unresolved. This CDR3 region has 14 residues. Per germline, CDR1 MNHEY and CDR2 SVGAGI. Trimming took 6 bases from V and 6 from J, leaving 17 bases between them. The CDR3, as DNA: TGTGCCAGCAGGTACGGGGAAAACGGCCCTGAAGCTTTCTTT. This translates into CASRYGENGPEAFF.